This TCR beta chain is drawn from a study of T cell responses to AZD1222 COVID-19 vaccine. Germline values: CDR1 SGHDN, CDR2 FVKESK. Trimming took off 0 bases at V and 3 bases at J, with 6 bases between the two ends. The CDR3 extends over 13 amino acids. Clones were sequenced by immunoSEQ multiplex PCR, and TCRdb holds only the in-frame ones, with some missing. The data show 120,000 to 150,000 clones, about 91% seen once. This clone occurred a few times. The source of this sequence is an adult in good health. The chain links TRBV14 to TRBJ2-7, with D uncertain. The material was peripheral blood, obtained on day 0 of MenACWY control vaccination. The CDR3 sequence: CASSQDFDYEQYF. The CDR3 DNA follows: TGTGCCAGCAGCCAAGATTTCGACTACGAGCAGTACTTC.